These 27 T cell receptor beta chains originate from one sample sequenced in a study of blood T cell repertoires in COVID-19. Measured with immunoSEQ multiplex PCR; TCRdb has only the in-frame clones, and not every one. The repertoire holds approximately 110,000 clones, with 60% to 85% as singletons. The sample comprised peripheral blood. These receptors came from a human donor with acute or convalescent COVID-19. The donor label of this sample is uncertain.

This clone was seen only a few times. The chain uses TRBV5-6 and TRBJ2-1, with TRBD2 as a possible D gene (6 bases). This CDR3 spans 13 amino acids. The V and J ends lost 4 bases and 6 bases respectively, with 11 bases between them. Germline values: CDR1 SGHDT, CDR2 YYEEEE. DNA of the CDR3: TGTGCCAGCAGCGGGAGACTAGGCAATGAGCAGTTCTTC. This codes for CASSGRLGNEQFF. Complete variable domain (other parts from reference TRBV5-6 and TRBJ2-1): DAGVTQSPTHLIKTRGQQVTLRCSPKSGHDTVSWYQQALGQGPQFIFQYYEEEERQRGNFPDRFSGHQFPNYSSELNVNALLLGDSALYLCASSGRLGNEQFFGPGTRLTVL.

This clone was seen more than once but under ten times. CDR3 nucleotides: TGTGCCAGCATCCCGAATCAGTACTCTGGGGCCAACGTCCTGACTTTC. This codes for CASIPNQYSGANVLTF. J is TRBJ2-6 and V is TRBV6-6; D is undetermined. Per germline, CDR1 MNHNY and CDR2 SVGAGI (reference sequence). CDR3 length: 16 amino acids. With 7 bases removed from V and 0 bases from J, the gap between germline ends came to 13 bases.

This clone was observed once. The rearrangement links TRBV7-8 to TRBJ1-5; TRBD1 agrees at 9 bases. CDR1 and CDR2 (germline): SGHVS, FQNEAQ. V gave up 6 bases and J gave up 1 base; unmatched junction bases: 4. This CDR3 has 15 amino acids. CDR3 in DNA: TGTGCCAGCAGTACCGGGACAGGGAGCAATCAGCCCCAGCATTTT. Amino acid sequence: CASSTGTGSNQPQHF.

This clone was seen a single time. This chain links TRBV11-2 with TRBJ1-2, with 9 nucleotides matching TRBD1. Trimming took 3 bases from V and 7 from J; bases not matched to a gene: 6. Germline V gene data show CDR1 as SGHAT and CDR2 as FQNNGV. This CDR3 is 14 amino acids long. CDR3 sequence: CASSFRDRARGYTF. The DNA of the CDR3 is TGTGCCAGCAGCTTTCGGGACAGGGCACGTGGCTACACCTTC.

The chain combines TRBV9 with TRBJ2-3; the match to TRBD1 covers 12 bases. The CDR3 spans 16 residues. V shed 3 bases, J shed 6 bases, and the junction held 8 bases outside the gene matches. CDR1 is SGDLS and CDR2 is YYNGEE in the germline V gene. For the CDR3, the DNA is TGTGCCAGCAGCGCAGTATCGGGACAGGGGGCTGATACGCAGTATTTT. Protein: CASSAVSGQGADTQYF.

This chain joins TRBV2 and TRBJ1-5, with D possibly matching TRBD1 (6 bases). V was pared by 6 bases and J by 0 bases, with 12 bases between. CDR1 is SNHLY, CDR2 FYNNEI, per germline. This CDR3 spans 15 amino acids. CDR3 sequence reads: CASSPDSHSNQPQHF. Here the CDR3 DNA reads TGTGCCAGCAGCCCGGACAGTCATAGCAATCAGCCCCAGCATTTT.

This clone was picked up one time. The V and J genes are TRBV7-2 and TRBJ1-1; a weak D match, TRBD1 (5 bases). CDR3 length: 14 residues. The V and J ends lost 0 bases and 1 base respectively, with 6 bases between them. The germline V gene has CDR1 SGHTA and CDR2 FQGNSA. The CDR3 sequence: CASSLAGQNTEAFF. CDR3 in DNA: TGTGCCAGCAGCTTAGCTGGACAGAACACTGAAGCTTTCTTT.

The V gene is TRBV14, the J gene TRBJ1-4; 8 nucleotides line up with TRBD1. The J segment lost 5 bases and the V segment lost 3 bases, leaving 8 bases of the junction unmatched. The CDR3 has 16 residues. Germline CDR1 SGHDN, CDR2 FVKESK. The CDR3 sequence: CASSHLLDRGNEKLFF. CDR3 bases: TGTGCCAGCAGCCACTTACTCGACAGGGGAAATGAAAAACTGTTTTTT.

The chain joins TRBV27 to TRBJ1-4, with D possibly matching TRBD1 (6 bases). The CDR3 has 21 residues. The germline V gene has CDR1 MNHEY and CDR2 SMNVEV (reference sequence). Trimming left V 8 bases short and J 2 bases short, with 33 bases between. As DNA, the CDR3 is TGTGCCAGCGTCACCACCCGACAGGCCCTCTCCTCGCAGGCTACTAATGAAAAACTGTTTTTT. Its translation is CASVTTRQALSSQATNEKLFF.

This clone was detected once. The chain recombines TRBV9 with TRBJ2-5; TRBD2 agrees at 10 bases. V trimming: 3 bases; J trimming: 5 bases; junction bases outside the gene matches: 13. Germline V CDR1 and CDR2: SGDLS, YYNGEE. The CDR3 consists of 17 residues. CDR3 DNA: TGTGCCAGCAGCGGCACTAGCGGGGTTGGCCAGTGGGAGACCCAGTACTTC. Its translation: CASSGTSGVGQWETQYF.

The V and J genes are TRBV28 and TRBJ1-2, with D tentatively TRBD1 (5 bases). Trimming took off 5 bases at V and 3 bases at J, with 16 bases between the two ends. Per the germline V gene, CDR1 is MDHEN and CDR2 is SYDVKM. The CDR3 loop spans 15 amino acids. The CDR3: CASSKGWAEDYGYTF. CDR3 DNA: TGTGCCAGCAGTAAGGGGTGGGCAGAAGACTATGGCTACACCTTC.

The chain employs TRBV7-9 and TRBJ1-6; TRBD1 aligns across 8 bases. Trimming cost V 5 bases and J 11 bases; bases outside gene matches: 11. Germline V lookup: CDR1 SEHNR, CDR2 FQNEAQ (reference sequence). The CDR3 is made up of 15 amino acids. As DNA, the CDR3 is TGTGCCAGCAGCCCCACCGGACAGGGTCGAACACCCCTCCACTTT. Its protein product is CASSPTGQGRTPLHF.

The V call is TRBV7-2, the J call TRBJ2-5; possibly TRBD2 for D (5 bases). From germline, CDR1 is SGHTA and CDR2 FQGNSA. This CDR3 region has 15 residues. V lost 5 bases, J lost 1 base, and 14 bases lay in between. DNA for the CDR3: TGTGCCAGCAGCCCCTTCTCAGCGGTCCAAGAGACCCAGTACTTC. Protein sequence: CASSPFSAVQETQYF.

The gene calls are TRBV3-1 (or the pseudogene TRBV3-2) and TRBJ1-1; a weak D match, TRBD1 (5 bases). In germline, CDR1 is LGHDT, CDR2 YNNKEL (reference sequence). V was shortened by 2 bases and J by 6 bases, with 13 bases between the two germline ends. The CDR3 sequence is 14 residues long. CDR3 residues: CASSQNQGLSEAFF. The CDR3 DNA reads TGTGCCAGCAGCCAAAACCAGGGCCTGTCTGAAGCTTTCTTT.

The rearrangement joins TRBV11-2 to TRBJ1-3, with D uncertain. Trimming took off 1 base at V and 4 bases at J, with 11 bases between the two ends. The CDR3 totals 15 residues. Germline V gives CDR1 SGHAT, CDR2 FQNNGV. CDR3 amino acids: CASSLGVGDGNTIYF. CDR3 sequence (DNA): TGTGCCAGCAGCTTAGGCGTTGGAGACGGAAACACCATATATTTT.

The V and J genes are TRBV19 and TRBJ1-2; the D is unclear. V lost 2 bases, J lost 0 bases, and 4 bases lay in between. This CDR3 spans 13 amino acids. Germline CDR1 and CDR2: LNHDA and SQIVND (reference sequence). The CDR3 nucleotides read TGTGCCAGTAGTATAAGCACTAACTATGGCTACACCTTC. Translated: CASSISTNYGYTF. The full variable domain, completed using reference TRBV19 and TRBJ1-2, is DGGITQSPKYLFRKEGQNVTLSCEQNLNHDAMYWYRQDPGQGLRLIYYSQIVNDFQKGDIAEGYSVSREKKESFPLTVTSAQKNPTAFYLCASSISTNYGYTFGSGTRLTVV.

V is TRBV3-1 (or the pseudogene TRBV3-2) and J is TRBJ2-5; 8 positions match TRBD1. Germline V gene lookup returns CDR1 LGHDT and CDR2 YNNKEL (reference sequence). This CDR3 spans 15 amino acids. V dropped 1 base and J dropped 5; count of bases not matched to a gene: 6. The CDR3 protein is CASSQARQGMETQYF. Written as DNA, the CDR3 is TGTGCCAGCAGCCAAGCTCGACAGGGGATGGAGACCCAGTACTTC.

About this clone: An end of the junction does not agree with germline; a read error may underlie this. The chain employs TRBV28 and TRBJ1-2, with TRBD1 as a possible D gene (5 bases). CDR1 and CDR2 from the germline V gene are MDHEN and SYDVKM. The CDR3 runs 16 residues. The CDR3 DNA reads TGTGCCAGCAGTTTGGTGTCCGCCGGCGGGGGGGATGGCAACACCTTC. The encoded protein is CASSLVSAGGGDGNTF.

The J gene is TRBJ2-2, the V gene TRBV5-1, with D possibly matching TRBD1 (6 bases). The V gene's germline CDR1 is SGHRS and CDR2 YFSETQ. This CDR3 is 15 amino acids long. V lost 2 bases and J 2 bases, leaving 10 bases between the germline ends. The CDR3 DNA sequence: TGCGCCAGCAGCTTCGGGACACCTAACACCGGGGAGCTGTTTTTT. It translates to CASSFGTPNTGELFF.

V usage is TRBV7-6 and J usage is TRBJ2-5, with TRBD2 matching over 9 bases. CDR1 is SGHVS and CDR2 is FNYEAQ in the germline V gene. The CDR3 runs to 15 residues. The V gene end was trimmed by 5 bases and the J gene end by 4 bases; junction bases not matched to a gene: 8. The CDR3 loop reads CASSMSRGGTETQYF. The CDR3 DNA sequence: TGTGCCAGCAGCATGTCGCGGGGGGGGACAGAGACCCAGTACTTC.

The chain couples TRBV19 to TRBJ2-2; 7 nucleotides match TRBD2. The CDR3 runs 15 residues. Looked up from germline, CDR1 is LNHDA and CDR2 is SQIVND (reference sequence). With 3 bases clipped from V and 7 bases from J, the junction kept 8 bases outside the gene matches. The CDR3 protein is CASSMRGKLNGELFF. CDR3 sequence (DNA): TGTGCCAGTAGTATGCGGGGGAAATTAAACGGGGAGCTGTTTTTT.

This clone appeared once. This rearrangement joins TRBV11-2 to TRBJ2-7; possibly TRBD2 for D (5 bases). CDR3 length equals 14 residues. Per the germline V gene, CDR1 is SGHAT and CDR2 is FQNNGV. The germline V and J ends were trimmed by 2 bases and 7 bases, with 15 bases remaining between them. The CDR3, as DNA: TGTGCCAGCAGCTTACAACGGAGGTGGGAAGAGCAGTACTTC. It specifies CASSLQRRWEEQYF.

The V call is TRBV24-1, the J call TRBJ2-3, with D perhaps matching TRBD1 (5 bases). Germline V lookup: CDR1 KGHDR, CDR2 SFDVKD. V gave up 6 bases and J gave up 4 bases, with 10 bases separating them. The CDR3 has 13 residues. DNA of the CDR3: TGTGCCACCAGTCGGCTACAGGCAGATACGCAGTATTTT. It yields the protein CATSRLQADTQYF.

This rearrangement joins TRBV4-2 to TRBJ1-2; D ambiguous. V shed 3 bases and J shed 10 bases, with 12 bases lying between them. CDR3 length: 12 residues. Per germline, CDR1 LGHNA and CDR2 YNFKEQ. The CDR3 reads CASSHERHLYTF. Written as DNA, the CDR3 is TGTGCCAGCAGCCATGAAAGACACCTCTACACCTTC.

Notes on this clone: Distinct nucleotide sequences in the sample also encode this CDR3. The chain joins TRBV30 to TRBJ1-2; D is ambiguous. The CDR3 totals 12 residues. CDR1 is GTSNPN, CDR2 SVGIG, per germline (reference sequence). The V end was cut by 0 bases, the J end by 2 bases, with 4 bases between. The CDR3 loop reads CAWSVHNYGYTF. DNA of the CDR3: TGTGCCTGGAGTGTACACAACTATGGCTACACCTTC.

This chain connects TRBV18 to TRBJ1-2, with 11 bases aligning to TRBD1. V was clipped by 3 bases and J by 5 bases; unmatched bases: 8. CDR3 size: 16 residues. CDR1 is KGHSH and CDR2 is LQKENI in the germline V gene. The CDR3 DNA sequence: TGTGCCAGCTCACCCGGGGACAGGGGGTTGAGTTATGGCTACACCTTC. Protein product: CASSPGDRGLSYGYTF.

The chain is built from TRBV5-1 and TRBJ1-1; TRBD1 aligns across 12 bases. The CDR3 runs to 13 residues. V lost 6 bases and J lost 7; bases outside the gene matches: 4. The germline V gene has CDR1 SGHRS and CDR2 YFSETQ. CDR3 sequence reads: CASMGQGAFEAFF. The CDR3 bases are TGCGCCAGCATGGGACAGGGGGCGTTTGAAGCTTTCTTT. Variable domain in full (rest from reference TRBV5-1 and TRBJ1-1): KAGVTQTPRYLIKTRGQQVTLSCSPISGHRSVSWYQQTPGQGLQFLFEYFSETQRNKGNFPGRFSGRQFSNSRSEMNVSTLELGDSALYLCASMGQGAFEAFFGQGTRLTVV.